Listed here are 27 T cell receptor beta chains from one sample, sequenced in a study of identical twins. A single record per CDR3 protein comes from TCRdb applying MiXCR to the 5' RACE reads. This table holds roughly 540,000 distinct CDR3 sequences, 20% to 25% found once. The data also belong to a second study, concerning T cells expressing NK-cell markers.

Sequencing used CD4+ T cells sorted from blood. The origin of the receptors is a woman aged 18-29 years in good health.

This clonotype appeared many times. The chain combines TRBV5-1 with TRBJ2-7; no definite D call. Germline assignment: CDR1 SGHRS and CDR2 YFSETQ. This CDR3 comprises 16 residues. V shed 4 bases and J shed 2 bases, with 19 bases lying between them. Here the CDR3 reads CASSGGTSLLPYEQYF. CDR3 nucleotides: TGCGCCAGCAGCGGTGGCACGTCTTTACTTCCCTACGAGCAGTACTTC.

The chain recombines TRBV12-3 or TRBV12-4 with TRBJ1-2; the D gene is possibly TRBD1 (5 bases). V was trimmed by 6 bases and J by 0 bases, leaving 11 bases between them. This CDR3 region has 14 residues. CDR3 sequence reads: CASRTGQANYGYTF. The CDR3 DNA is TGTGCCAGCAGGACGGGGCAAGCTAACTATGGCTACACCTTC.

This clonotype has a count of ten or more. As DNA, the CDR3 is TGTGCCAGCAGCTTCGGGGGGACCAGCTCCTACGAGCAGTACTTC. It is translated as CASSFGGTSSYEQYF. This chain links TRBV7-2 with TRBJ2-7, with 7 positions matching TRBD2. After removal of 3 bases from V and 0 bases from J, the junction contained 5 bases not matched to a gene. The CDR3 totals 15 residues. Germline values: CDR1 SGHTA, CDR2 FQGNSA.

The chain employs TRBV5-1 and TRBJ2-1; 13 bases line up with TRBD2. J lost 8 bases, V lost 1 base, and 6 bases had no gene match. CDR1 SGHRS and CDR2 YFSETQ come from the germline V gene. The CDR3 length is 16 residues. CDR3 protein: CASSLTTSGGADEQFF. Written as DNA, the CDR3 is TGCGCCAGCAGCTTGACAACTAGCGGGGGGGCAGATGAGCAGTTCTTC.

The chain has TRBV29-1 and TRBJ2-5; D tentatively fits TRBD1 or TRBD2 (5 bases each). Germline CDR1 and CDR2: SQVTM and ANQGSEA. V was pared by 5 bases and J by 3 bases, with 10 bases between. CDR3 length equals 12 residues. The CDR3 nucleotides are TGCAGCGTTACGGGGCTCAAAGAGACCCAGTACTTC. Translation: CSVTGLKETQYF.

This clonotype was seen only once. The CDR3 spells CASSPPPGTYEQYF. DNA of the CDR3: TGTGCCAGCTCACCACCCCCGGGCACCTACGAGCAGTACTTC. The chain links TRBV18 to TRBJ2-7; no reliable D call. Germline CDR1 and CDR2: KGHSH and LQKENI. V was clipped by 0 bases and J by 2 bases, with 8 bases between them. This CDR3 is 14 amino acids long.

This clonotype was observed a handful of times. This chain links TRBV15 with TRBJ2-2; either TRBD1 or TRBD2 may fit D (5 bases each). Germline values: CDR1 LNHNV, CDR2 YYDKDF (reference sequence). The CDR3 consists of 13 residues. The V and J ends lost 4 bases and 7 bases respectively, with 10 bases between them. CDR3 DNA sequence: TGTGCCACCAGCATCGGGGCGATCGGGGAGCTGTTTTTT. Residues: CATSIGAIGELFF.

In this sample, this clonotype turned up many times. The rearrangement joins TRBV20-1 to TRBJ2-1; no clear D gene. The CDR3 loop spans 14 amino acids. Germline lookup yields CDR1 DFQATT and CDR2 SNEGSKA (reference sequence). V gave up 0 bases and J gave up 2 bases, with 8 bases separating them. The chain's CDR3 is CSAREHDPYNEQFF. Here the CDR3 DNA reads TGCAGTGCTAGAGAGCACGATCCCTACAATGAGCAGTTCTTC.

Only a few counts were recorded for this clonotype. The CDR3 loop is CAISELEGFGYTF. For the CDR3, the DNA is TGTGCCATCAGTGAGTTGGAAGGGTTTGGCTACACCTTC. The chain joins TRBV10-3 to TRBJ1-2, with D hard to call. Germline lookup yields CDR1 ENHRY and CDR2 SYGVKD. V lost 1 base, J lost 7 bases, and 10 bases lay in between. This CDR3 is 13 amino acids long.

This chain uses TRBV4-3 with TRBJ2-3; 11 bases are shared with TRBD2. This CDR3 region has 17 residues. V lost 3 bases to trimming and J lost 6 bases; unmatched junction nucleotides: 11. Germline lookup yields CDR1 LGHNA and CDR2 YSLEER. The CDR3 nucleotides are TGCGCCAGCAGCCACATGGCGACTAGCGGGAAGTCTGATACGCAGTATTTT. The encoded protein is CASSHMATSGKSDTQYF.

The chain carries TRBV5-5 and TRBJ2-2, with D unclear. Trimming took 5 bases from V and 8 from J, leaving 10 bases between them. Germline assignment: CDR1 SGHKS and CDR2 YYEKEE (reference sequence). There are 12 residues in the CDR3. CDR3 nucleotides: TGTGCCAGCAGACAACTGGGAGGGGAGCTGTTTTTT. It codes for CASRQLGGELFF.

This clonotype was recorded at least ten times. A junction boundary mismatches the germline segment, possibly from a read error. The genes are TRBV12-3 or TRBV12-4 and TRBJ2-1, with D perhaps matching TRBD1 (6 bases). This CDR3 has 11 amino acids. The CDR3 coding sequence is TGTGCCAGCAGCTTAGGGACAAAGCAGTTCTTC. It encodes CASSLGTKQFF.

In its sample, this clonotype was seen a few times. The V gene is TRBV6-5, the J gene TRBJ2-7; D not resolved. The CDR3 loop spans 15 amino acids. Germline CDR1 is MNHEY and CDR2 is SVGAGI. V lost 0 bases to trimming and J lost 3 bases, with 12 bases between them. The chain's CDR3 is CASSYSSGLGYEQYF. The CDR3, as DNA: TGTGCCAGCAGTTACTCGAGTGGGCTAGGCTACGAGCAGTACTTC.

This clonotype was counted only a few times. This chain connects TRBV5-1 to TRBJ2-5; D is uncertain. This CDR3 contains 15 residues. V was shortened by 1 base and J by 1 base, with 11 bases between the two germline ends. Germline values: CDR1 SGHRS, CDR2 YFSETQ. CDR3 amino acids: CASSLTATSQETQYF. In nucleotides, the CDR3 is TGCGCCAGCAGCTTGACAGCAACCTCCCAAGAGACCCAGTACTTC.

The CDR3 nucleotides are TGCAGTGCTTATAGCAGGGGGCGGGAAGAGACCCAGTACTTC. Residues: CSAYSRGREETQYF. The gene calls are TRBV20-1 and TRBJ2-5; TRBD1 agrees at 8 bases. This CDR3 region has 14 residues. The germline gives CDR1 DFQATT, CDR2 SNEGSKA (reference sequence). V gave up 5 bases and J gave up 3 bases; unmatched junction bases: 8.

The V call is TRBV7-9, the J call TRBJ2-2; 8 nucleotides line up with TRBD2. The CDR3 spans 16 residues. Germline V lookup: CDR1 SEHNR, CDR2 FQNEAQ (reference sequence). Trimming cost V 5 bases and J 6 bases; bases outside gene matches: 11. CDR3 amino acids: CASSPRSGSGAGELFF. The CDR3 coding sequence is TGTGCCAGCAGCCCTAGGAGCGGGAGCGGTGCCGGGGAGCTGTTTTTT.

There are a few counts of this clonotype. The rearrangement joins TRBV10-1 to TRBJ2-1; D is uncertain. Trimming took off 8 bases at V and 2 bases at J, with 13 bases between the two ends. CDR1 and CDR2 (germline): WNHNN, SYGVQD (reference sequence). The CDR3 contains 14 residues. DNA for the CDR3: TGCGCCAGCTCGCGCGGTAGCCCCTACAATGAGCAGTTCTTC. Amino acid sequence: CASSRGSPYNEQFF.

The V and J genes are TRBV6-2 or TRBV6-3 and TRBJ1-5; TRBD1 might be the D (6 bases). The germline V and J ends were trimmed by 0 bases and 4 bases, with 22 bases remaining between them. The germline V gene has CDR1 MNHEY and CDR2 SVGEGT. This CDR3 is 19 amino acids long. The CDR3 protein is CASSYSIEQGGIRNQPQHF. CDR3 nucleotide sequence: TGTGCCAGCAGTTACTCAATTGAACAGGGAGGTATTCGTAATCAGCCCCAGCATTTT.

The chain has TRBV7-3 and TRBJ1-2, with D tentatively TRBD1 (6 bases). Trimming removed 0 bases at V and 7 bases at J, with 15 bases between. The length of the CDR3 is 15 residues. The germline gives CDR1 SGHTA, CDR2 FQGTGA. The CDR3 region has the DNA TGTGCCAGCAGCTTAACGGCAGGGGTCGACAGTGGCTACACCTTC. It specifies CASSLTAGVDSGYTF.

The CDR3 loop reads CASMGLAGTGELFF. The CDR3 DNA reads TGCGCCAGCATGGGACTAGCGGGAACCGGGGAGCTGTTTTTT. The chain has TRBV5-1 and TRBJ2-2; TRBD2 aligns across 13 bases. Looked up from germline, CDR1 is SGHRS and CDR2 is YFSETQ. The CDR3 is 14 residues long. Trimming cost V 6 bases and J 5 bases; bases outside gene matches: 1.

This chain connects TRBV16 to TRBJ2-3; perhaps TRBD2 as D (6 bases). V lost 4 bases and J 3 bases, leaving 11 bases between the germline ends. The germline V gene has CDR1 KGHSY and CDR2 FQNENV. The CDR3 is 14 residues long. The DNA of the CDR3 is TGTGCCAGCAGCCCCATCGGGGGTACAGATACGCAGTATTTT. This encodes CASSPIGGTDTQYF.

V is TRBV2 and J is TRBJ2-7; D assignment may be TRBD1 or TRBD2 (5 bases each). Trimming shortened V by 6 bases and J by 2 bases, and 29 bases separated the two germline ends. The germline gives CDR1 SNHLY, CDR2 FYNNEI. The CDR3 length is 19 residues. DNA for the CDR3: TGTGCCAGCAGAGAAACAGGCCGGGGACGACTTACGCGAGCCTACGAGCAGTACTTC. It encodes CASRETGRGRLTRAYEQYF.

This clonotype was seen a few times. CDR3 residues: CSVPSGGWGSDTQYF. The CDR3 DNA reads TGCAGTGTGCCCAGTGGGGGTTGGGGCTCAGATACGCAGTATTTT. The genes are TRBV20-1 and TRBJ2-3; D assignment may be TRBD1 or TRBD2 (5 bases each). Between the trimmed V and J ends, which lost 7 bases and 4 bases, there was a span of 21 bases. The CDR3 is 15 residues long. Germline lookup yields CDR1 DFQATT and CDR2 SNEGSKA (reference sequence).

This clonotype occurred a few times. The V gene is TRBV7-9, the J gene TRBJ1-2; 12 bases fit TRBD1. CDR3 length equals 15 residues. Unmatched junction bases numbered 4, after V lost 6 bases and J lost 2 bases. Germline V gene sequence: CDR1 SEHNR, CDR2 FQNEAQ (reference sequence). The chain's CDR3 is CASSRGQGANYGYTF. DNA for the CDR3: TGTGCCAGCAGTCGGGGACAGGGGGCCAACTATGGCTACACCTTC. Looking up the rest from reference TRBV7-9 and TRBJ1-2 gives the full variable domain: DTGVSQNPRHKITKRGQNVTFRCDPISEHNRLYWYRQTLGQGPEFLTYFQNEAQLEKSRLLSDRFSAERPKGSFSTLEIQRTEQGDSAMYLCASSRGQGANYGYTFGSGTRLTVV.

This clonotype was seen many times. The chain links TRBV6-5 to TRBJ1-2; 7 positions match TRBD1. The CDR3 covers 15 residues. Trimming removed 2 bases from V and 4 bases from J; junction bases left unmatched: 7. CDR1 and CDR2 from the germline V gene are MNHEY and SVGAGI. The CDR3 protein is CASSYRAGGGYGYTF. The CDR3 DNA follows: TGTGCCAGCAGTTACAGGGCAGGGGGTGGCTATGGCTACACCTTC.

This chain links TRBV4-1 with TRBJ1-4; D is unclear. Germline V gene sequence: CDR1 MGHRA, CDR2 YSYEKL. This CDR3 contains 17 residues. V lost 2 bases and J lost 3, with 16 bases in between. The CDR3 here is CASSQSGPPAANEKLFF. CDR3 sequence (DNA): TGCGCCAGCAGCCAATCTGGACCGCCGGCAGCTAATGAAAAACTGTTTTTT.

This clonotype was observed a handful of times. The chain carries TRBV20-1 and TRBJ1-1; 9 bases fit TRBD1. Germline V CDR1 and CDR2: DFQATT, SNEGSKA (reference sequence). There are 14 residues in the CDR3. V lost 5 bases and J lost 4; bases outside the gene matches: 8. The chain's CDR3 is CSAAQGAVGTEAFF. DNA of the CDR3: TGCAGTGCTGCACAGGGGGCGGTGGGCACTGAAGCTTTCTTT.